Below, 13 T cell receptor beta chains from the same sample are listed, as sequenced in a study of cytomegalovirus exposure and HLA in healthy donors. The PCR employed 60 Vbeta primers together with 13 Jbeta primers. Assay: immunoSEQ multiplex PCR; the TCRdb copy retains only in-frame clones and omits some. The data hold some 110,000 clones, with about 9.4% observed a single time. The sample consisted of PBMCs. These receptors were obtained from a man aged 40-55 years in good health and CMV-seropositive.

The chain carries TRBV5-1 and TRBJ1-1, with a weak D call TRBD1 (6 bases). This CDR3 is built from 14 residues. The V end was cut by 4 bases, the J end by 3 bases, with 13 bases between. CDR1 is SGHRS, CDR2 YFSETQ, per germline. The CDR3 sequence is CASSLNRVDTEAFF. CDR3 nucleotide sequence: TGCGCCAGCAGCCTCAACAGGGTCGACACTGAAGCTTTCTTT.

This chain uses TRBV6-5 with TRBJ2-1; D unclear. The V and J ends lost 5 bases and 0 bases respectively, with 8 bases between them. The V gene's germline CDR1 is MNHEY and CDR2 SVGAGI. The CDR3 is made up of 14 amino acids. The CDR3 here is CASSLRNSYNEQFF. The CDR3 nucleotides read TGTGCCAGCAGTCTCAGAAACTCCTACAATGAGCAGTTCTTC.

The chain links TRBV9 to TRBJ2-7; D is perhaps TRBD1 (5 bases). There are 12 residues in the CDR3. Trimming took off 2 bases at V and 5 bases at J, with 8 bases between the two ends. CDR1 is SGDLS and CDR2 is YYNGEE in the germline V gene. CDR3 in amino acids: CASSVGLDEQYF. The CDR3 DNA follows: TGTGCCAGCAGCGTGGGGCTCGACGAGCAGTACTTC.

The rearrangement joins TRBV11-2 to TRBJ2-1; D gene unclear. Germline loops: CDR1 SGHAT, CDR2 FQNNGV. The ends were cut back, 1 base at V and 5 bases at J, with 15 bases in the middle. This CDR3 spans 16 amino acids. The chain's CDR3 is CASSLGWRIPHNEQFF. DNA for the CDR3: TGTGCCAGCAGCTTAGGCTGGCGGATACCTCACAATGAGCAGTTCTTC.

This clone was observed a handful of times. V is TRBV9 and J is TRBJ2-1, with 10 bases fitting TRBD1. The CDR3 loop spans 17 amino acids. Germline CDR1 is SGDLS and CDR2 is YYNGEE. V was clipped by 0 bases and J by 5 bases; unmatched bases: 8. The CDR3 coding sequence is TGTGCCAGCAGCGTAGGAGGTGTCGGGACAGGGGACAATGAGCAGTTCTTC. It specifies CASSVGGVGTGDNEQFF.

This clone has just a few counts. No DNA is shown, since the ends of the CDR3 on it are uncertain; the CDR3 is the one TCRdb lists. The gene calls are TRBV5-6 and TRBJ1-2; the D call TRBD1 from the table was never checked on the DNA. Germline CDR1 and CDR2: SGHDT and YYEEEE. Including both end residues, the CDR3 is 18 amino acids long. This chain's CDR3 is CASSLGRDSSILVRGYTF.

The table lists this clone with a few counts. The chain links TRBV5-6 to TRBJ2-2; 9 bases are shared with TRBD1. The CDR3 spans 15 residues. Germline V gene data show CDR1 as SGHDT and CDR2 as YYEEEE. Unmatched junction bases numbered 6, after V lost 5 bases and J lost 4 bases. Here the CDR3 reads CASRYRGRGTGELFF. DNA of the CDR3: TGTGCCAGCAGGTACAGGGGGCGCGGCACCGGGGAGCTGTTTTTT.

The chain has TRBV6-6 and TRBJ2-1, with 10 bases identical to TRBD1. The V segment lost 2 bases and the J segment 7 bases; nucleotides outside the gene matches: 8. Germline CDR1 and CDR2: MNHNY and SVGAGI (reference sequence). CDR3 length: 16 residues. For the CDR3, the DNA is TGTGCCAGCAGTTACATTTGGGACAGGGGACGAAATGAGCAGTTCTTC. It yields the protein CASSYIWDRGRNEQFF.

This clone occurred a few times. The chain couples TRBV23-1 to TRBJ1-2; 9 positions agree with TRBD1. TRBV23-1 is an open reading frame, and its role is uncertain. This CDR3 spans 13 amino acids. Trimming removed 11 bases from V and 4 bases from J; junction bases left unmatched: 8. CDR3: CAVRDRDRYGYTF. The CDR3 DNA reads as TGCGCCGTCCGGGACAGGGACCGCTATGGCTACACCTTC.

This chain links TRBV10-3 with TRBJ2-5; 9 positions match TRBD2. CDR3 length: 15 amino acids. CDR1 is ENHRY and CDR2 is SYGVKD in the germline V gene. Unmatched junction bases numbered 6, after V lost 4 bases and J lost 3 bases. The CDR3 protein is CAISGASGVEETQYF. The CDR3 nucleotides read TGTGCCATCAGTGGGGCTAGCGGGGTCGAAGAGACCCAGTACTTC.

V and J are TRBV10-3 and TRBJ2-7; D remains ambiguous. The CDR3 contains 16 residues. CDR1 is ENHRY, CDR2 SYGVKD, per germline. Trimming stripped 3 bases from V and 0 bases from J, with 15 bases between. The CDR3 sequence is CAISDPGHPSSYEQYF. The CDR3 nucleotides read TGTGCCATCAGTGACCCAGGCCACCCCAGCTCCTACGAGCAGTACTTC.

The V and J genes are TRBV10-2 and TRBJ2-1, with 10 bases matching TRBD2. Germline V gene data show CDR1 as WSHSY and CDR2 as SAAADI. The V segment lost 4 bases and the J segment 8 bases; nucleotides outside the gene matches: 8. The CDR3 has 15 residues. This chain's CDR3 is CASSVASGSWDEQFF. DNA for the CDR3: TGCGCCAGCAGTGTTGCTAGCGGGAGTTGGGATGAGCAGTTCTTC.

This clone has only a few counts. The chain has TRBV7-2 and TRBJ2-7; weak D call: TRBD1 (5 bases). Germline-derived CDR1 and CDR2 are SGHTA and FQGNSA. Trimming cost V 3 bases and J 0 bases, with 15 bases left between them. CDR3 length: 16 residues. In DNA form, the CDR3 reads TGTGCCAGCAGCTTGGGGCAGACCGTCGCCTCCTACGAGCAGTACTTC. This codes for CASSLGQTVASYEQYF.